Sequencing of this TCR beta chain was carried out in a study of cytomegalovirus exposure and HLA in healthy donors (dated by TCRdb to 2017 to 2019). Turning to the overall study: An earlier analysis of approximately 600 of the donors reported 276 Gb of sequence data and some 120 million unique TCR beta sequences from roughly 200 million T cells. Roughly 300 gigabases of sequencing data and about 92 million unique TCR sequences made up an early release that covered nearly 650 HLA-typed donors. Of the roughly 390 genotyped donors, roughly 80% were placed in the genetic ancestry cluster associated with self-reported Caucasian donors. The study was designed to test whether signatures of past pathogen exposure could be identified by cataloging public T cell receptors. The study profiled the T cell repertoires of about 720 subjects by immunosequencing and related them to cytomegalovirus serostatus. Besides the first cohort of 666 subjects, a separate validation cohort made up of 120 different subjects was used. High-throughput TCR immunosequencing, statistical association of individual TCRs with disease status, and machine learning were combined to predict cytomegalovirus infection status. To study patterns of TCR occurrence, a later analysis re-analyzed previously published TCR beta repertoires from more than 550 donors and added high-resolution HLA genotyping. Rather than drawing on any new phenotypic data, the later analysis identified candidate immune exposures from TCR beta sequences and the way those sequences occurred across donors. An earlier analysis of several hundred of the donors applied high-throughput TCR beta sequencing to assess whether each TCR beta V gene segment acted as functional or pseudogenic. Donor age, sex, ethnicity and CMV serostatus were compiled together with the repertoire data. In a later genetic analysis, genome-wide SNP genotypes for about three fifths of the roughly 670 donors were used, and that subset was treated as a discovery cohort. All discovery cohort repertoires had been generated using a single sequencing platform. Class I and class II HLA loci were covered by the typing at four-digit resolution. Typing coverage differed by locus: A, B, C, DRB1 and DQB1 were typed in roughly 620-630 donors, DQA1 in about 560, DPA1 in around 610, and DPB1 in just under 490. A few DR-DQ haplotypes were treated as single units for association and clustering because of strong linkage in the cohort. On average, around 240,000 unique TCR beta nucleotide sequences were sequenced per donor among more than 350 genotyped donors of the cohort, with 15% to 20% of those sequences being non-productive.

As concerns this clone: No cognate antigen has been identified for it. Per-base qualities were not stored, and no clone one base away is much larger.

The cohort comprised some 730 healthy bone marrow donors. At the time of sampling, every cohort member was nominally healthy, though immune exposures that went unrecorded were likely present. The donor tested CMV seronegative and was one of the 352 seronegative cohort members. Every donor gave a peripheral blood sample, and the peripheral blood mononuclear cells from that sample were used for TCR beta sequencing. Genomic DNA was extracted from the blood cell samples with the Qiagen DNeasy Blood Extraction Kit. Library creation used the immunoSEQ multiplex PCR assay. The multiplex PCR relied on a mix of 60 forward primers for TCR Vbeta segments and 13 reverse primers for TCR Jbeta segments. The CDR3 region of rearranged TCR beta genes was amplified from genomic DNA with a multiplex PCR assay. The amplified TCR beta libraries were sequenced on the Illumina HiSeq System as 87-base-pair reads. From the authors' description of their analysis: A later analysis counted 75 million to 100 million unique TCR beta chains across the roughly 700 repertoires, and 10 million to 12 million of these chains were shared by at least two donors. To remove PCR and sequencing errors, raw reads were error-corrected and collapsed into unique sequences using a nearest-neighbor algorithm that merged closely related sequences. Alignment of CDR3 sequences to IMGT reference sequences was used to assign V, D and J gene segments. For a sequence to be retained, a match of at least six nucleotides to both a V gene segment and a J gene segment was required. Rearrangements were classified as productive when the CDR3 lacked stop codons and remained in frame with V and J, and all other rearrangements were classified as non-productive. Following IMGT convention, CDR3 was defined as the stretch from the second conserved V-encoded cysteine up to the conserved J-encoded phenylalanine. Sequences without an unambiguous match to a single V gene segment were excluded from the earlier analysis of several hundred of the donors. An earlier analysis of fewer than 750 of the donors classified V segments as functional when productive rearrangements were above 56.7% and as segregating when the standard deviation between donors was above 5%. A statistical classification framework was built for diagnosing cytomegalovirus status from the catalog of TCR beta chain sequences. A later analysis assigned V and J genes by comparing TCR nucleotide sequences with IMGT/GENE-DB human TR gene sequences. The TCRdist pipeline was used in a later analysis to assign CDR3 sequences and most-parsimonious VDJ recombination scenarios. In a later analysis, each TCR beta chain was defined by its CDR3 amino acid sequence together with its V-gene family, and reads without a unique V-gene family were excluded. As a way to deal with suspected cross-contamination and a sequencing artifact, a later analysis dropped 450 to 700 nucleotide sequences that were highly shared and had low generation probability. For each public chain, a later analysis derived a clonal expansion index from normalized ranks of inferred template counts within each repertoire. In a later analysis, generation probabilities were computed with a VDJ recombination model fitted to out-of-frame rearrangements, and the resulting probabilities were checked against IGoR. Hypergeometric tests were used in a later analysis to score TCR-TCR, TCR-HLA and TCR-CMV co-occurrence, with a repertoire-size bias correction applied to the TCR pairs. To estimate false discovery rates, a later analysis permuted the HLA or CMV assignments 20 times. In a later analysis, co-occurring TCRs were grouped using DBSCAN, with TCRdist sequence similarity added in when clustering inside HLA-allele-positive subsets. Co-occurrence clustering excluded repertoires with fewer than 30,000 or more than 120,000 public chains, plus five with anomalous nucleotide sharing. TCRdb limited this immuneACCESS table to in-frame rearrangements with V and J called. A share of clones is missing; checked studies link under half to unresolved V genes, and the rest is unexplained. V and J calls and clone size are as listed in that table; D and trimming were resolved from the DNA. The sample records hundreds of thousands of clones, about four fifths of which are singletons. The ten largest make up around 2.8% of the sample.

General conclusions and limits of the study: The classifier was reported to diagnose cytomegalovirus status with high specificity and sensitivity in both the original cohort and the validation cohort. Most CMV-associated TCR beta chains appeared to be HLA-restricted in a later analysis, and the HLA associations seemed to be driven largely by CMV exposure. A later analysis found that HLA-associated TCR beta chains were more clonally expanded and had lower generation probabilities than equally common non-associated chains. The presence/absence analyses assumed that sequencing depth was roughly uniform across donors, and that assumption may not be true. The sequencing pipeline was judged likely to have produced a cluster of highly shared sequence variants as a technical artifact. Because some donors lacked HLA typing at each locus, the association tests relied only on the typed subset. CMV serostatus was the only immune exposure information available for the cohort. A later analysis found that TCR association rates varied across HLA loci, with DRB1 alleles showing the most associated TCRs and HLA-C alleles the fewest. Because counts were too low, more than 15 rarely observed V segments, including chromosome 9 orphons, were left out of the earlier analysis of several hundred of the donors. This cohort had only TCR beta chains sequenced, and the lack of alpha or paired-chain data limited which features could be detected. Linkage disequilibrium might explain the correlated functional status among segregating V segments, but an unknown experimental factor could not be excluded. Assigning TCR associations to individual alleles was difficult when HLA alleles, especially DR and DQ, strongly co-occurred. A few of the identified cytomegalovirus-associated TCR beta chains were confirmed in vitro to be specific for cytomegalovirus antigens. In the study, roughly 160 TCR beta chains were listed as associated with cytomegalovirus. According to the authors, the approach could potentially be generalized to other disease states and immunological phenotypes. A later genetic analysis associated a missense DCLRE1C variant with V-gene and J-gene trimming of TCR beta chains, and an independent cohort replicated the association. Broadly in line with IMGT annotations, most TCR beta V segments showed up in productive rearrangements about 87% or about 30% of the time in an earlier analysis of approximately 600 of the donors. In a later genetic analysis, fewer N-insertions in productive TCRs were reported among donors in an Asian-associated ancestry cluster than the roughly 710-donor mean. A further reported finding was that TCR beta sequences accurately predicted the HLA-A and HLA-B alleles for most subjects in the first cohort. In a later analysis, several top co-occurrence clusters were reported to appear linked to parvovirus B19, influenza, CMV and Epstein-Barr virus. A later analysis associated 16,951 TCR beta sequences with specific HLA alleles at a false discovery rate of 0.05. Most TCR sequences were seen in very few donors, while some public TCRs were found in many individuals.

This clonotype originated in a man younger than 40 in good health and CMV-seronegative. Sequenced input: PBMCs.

The bases are TGTGCCAGCAGCTTAGTCCAGGGTGTAATGAACACTGAAGCTTTCTTT. It specifies CASSLVQGVMNTEAFF. The chain links TRBV7-8 with TRBJ1-1, with a weak D call of TRBD1 (5 bases match). As encoded in the germline V gene, CDR1 is SGHVS while CDR2 is FQNEAQ. V is clipped by 1 base and J by 0 bases, and the sequence between their germline boundaries is 12 bases long. From its cysteine to its phenylalanine, the CDR3 spans 16 amino acids. The sequence is cut down to CDR3 DNA, 48 bases in frame from base 1.